A single sample gave rise to the 5 T cell receptor beta chains below, sequenced in a study of human CD8 memory T cell subsets. Scientists made TCR beta libraries using UMI-labeled 5' RACE. Reprocessing the 5' RACE reads, TCRdb reports a single entry for every CDR3 protein and omits DNA. The data show around 4,500 distinct CDR3 sequences, and the top ten clones hold 20% to 25%. Specimen: CD8+ T cells from PBMCs. These receptors originate from a human donor in good health.

The V and J genes are TRBV4-3 and TRBJ1-1; the D call of TRBD1 rests on TCRdb alone, since no DNA is present to check it. CDR1 and CDR2 (germline): LGHNA, YSLEER. This CDR3 contains 14 residues. CDR3 residues: CASSQGTGGEEAFF.

The chain joins TRBV5-4 to TRBJ2-1; TCRdb gives TRBD2 as the D gene, but with no DNA this cannot be confirmed. The CDR3 is 16 amino acids. The germline CDR1 and CDR2 sequences are SGHNT and YYREEE (reference sequence). The CDR3: CASSDSTSGIYNEQFF.

The chain uses TRBV20-1 and TRBJ2-5; checking the TCRdb D call of TRBD2 is not possible without DNA. Looked up from germline, CDR1 is DFQATT and CDR2 is SNEGSKA (reference sequence). The CDR3 contains 18 residues. This chain's CDR3 is CSAKIPGLAGGPQETQYF.

The J gene is TRBJ2-3, the V gene TRBV20-1; TCRdb's D call, TRBD2, is unchecked because there is no DNA. The CDR3 covers 18 residues. Germline CDR1 DFQATT, CDR2 SNEGSKA (reference sequence). This CDR3 reads CSARDPLTSGGPTDTQYF.

V and J are TRBV4-1 and TRBJ2-5. Germline V lookup: CDR1 MGHRA, CDR2 YSYEKL. This CDR3 contains 14 residues. The CDR3 reads CASSQDRVFETQYF.